A selection of T cell receptor beta chains follows, all from one sample in a study of preoperative IRX-2 immunotherapy in early breast cancer. Produced via immunoSEQ multiplex PCR; TCRdb's table is partial and in-frame only. In the table there are fewer than 8,000 clones, more than 75% of which are singletons. The specimen was tumor tissue, collected after IRX-2 immunotherapy. These receptors came from a human donor with breast cancer. Each CDR3 is given with its conserved first and last residue. Fields, in order: D gene, V gene, clone size, J gene, CDR3 DNA, CDR3 protein. The D gene is left open where the match is weak. The size of a clone is reported for some rows only, either as once, few or many, or as a class for expanded clones.

>NA|TRBV11-3|NA|TRBJ1-2
TGTGCCAGCAGCCAGAAAGGCGTCGTCTATGGCTACACCTTC
CASSQKGVVYGYTF
>NA|TRBV19|NA|TRBJ1-2
TGTGCCAGTAGTATCGGCTCTGGCTACACCTTC
CASSIGSGYTF
>NA|TRBV11-3|few|TRBJ2-2
TGTGCCAGCAGCTTATTTGGGTCCGCCGGGGAGCTGTTTTTT
CASSLFGSAGELFF
>NA|TRBV5-1|NA|TRBJ2-6
TGCGCCAGCAGCTTGTGGGGGGGCCCTAGCACTGGGGCCAACGTCCTGACTTTC
CASSLWGGPSTGANVLTF
>NA|TRBV19|NA|TRBJ1-1
TGTGCCAGTAGTATAAAGGGTCCGAACACTGAAGCTTTCTTT
CASSIKGPNTEAFF
>NA|TRBV7-8|NA|TRBJ1-1
TGTGCCAGCAGCCAAGACGGCAGCACTGAAGCTTTCTTT
CASSQDGSTEAFF
>NA|TRBV6-8|NA|TRBJ2-7
TGTGCCATCAGCGAGACAGGGGACTATCACGAGCAGTACTTC
CAISETGDYHEQYF
>TRBD1|TRBV29-1|NA|TRBJ1-6
TGCAGCGCCGTTCTGACCGGGACAGGGGGTGCGCGGCTCCACTTT
CSAVLTGTGGARLHF
>NA|TRBV30|NA|TRBJ1-2
TGTGCCTGGAGCCAGGCCCGGGGGGTTTACTATGGCTACACCTTC
CAWSQARGVYYGYTF
>NA|TRBV11-3|NA|TRBJ1-2
TGTGCCAGCAGCTTTGGAAGTGGGAACAACTATGGCTACACCTTC
CASSFGSGNNYGYTF
>TRBD1|TRBV6-8|NA|TRBJ2-2
TGTGCCAGCAGTTACGAAGGACAGGGGTATGGCGGGGAGCTGTTTTTT
CASSYEGQGYGGELFF
>NA|TRBV11-3|NA|TRBJ2-3
TGTGCCAGCAGCCTACCAGTCATGGCGAGCACAGATACGCAGTATTTT
CASSLPVMASTDTQYF
>TRBD2|TRBV6-8|NA|TRBJ2-1
TGTGCCAGCAGTTACTCAATTATTAATCTGCGGGGGGTCTCCAATGAGCAGTTCTTC
CASSYSIINLRGVSNEQFF
>TRBD1|TRBV6-8|few|TRBJ1-2
TGTGCCAGCAGCCATGGGACAGCTGGCTACACCTTC
CASSHGTAGYTF
>NA|TRBV6-8|NA|TRBJ1-1
TGTGCCAGCAGCCGCTCTCGGACAGTGCCCCCCGAAGCTTTCTTT
CASSRSRTVPPEAFF
>TRBD1|TRBV28|few|TRBJ1-1
TGTGCCAGCAGTTTCCCTTGGGACAGCAGTAAAGCTTTCTTT
CASSFPWDSSKAFF
>TRBD2|TRBV18|NA|TRBJ2-2
TGTGCCAGCTCAGCCGGGACTAGCGCCGGGGAGCTGTTTTTT
CASSAGTSAGELFF
>TRBD1|TRBV18|NA|TRBJ2-7
TGTGCCAGCTCTCCTGGACAGGGGCGGGAGCAGTACTTC
CASSPGQGREQYF
>NA|TRBV30|few|TRBJ2-7
TGTGCCTGGAGGGTCCACCGGGACACCTCCTACGAGCAGTACTTC
CAWRVHRDTSYEQYF
>TRBD2|TRBV7-6|NA|TRBJ2-5
TGTGCCAGCAGCTCCCGATGGACTAGCGGGGGCCCACTTCAAGAGACCCAGTACTTC
CASSSRWTSGGPLQETQYF
>NA|TRBV15|NA|TRBJ2-7
TGTGCCACCAGCAGGGATAGGACAGCCACCTACGAGCAGTACTTC
CATSRDRTATYEQYF
>TRBD1|TRBV11-3|NA|TRBJ1-1
TGTGCCAGCAGCATATGGGGACAGGAGAACACTGAAGCTTTCTTT
CASSIWGQENTEAFF
>TRBD1|TRBV6-8|medium-sized|TRBJ2-3
TGTGCCAGCAGTCGGACAGGGACCACAGATACGCAGTATTTT
CASSRTGTTDTQYF
>NA|TRBV11-3|NA|TRBJ1-2
TGTGCCAGCAGCTCCGTTGGGCAGGGAGGACGCTATGGCTACACCTTC
CASSSVGQGGRYGYTF
>TRBD2|TRBV6-8|few|TRBJ2-7
TGTGCCAGCAGTCCTAGCGGGGGTTACGAGCAGTACTTC
CASSPSGGYEQYF
>NA|TRBV8-2|NA|TRBJ1-6
TGTGCCAGCAGCTCCGGGACAGAAAATTCACCCCTCCACTTT
CASSSGTENSPLHF
>NA|TRBV6-8|NA|TRBJ1-6
TGTGCCAGCAGTTACCGATATGTCGGGGCTTCGAGCTCCTATAATTCACCCCTCCACTTT
CASSYRYVGASSSYNSPLHF
>TRBD1|TRBV19|few|TRBJ1-1
TGTGCAGCAGGGGGGCGGGACACTGAAGCTTTCTTT
CAAGGRDTEAFF
>NA|TRBV6-8|NA|TRBJ2-1
TGTGCCAGCAGTGACGGGAAGGGAAGAGGCAATGAGCAGTTCTTC
CASSDGKGRGNEQFF
>NA|TRBV11-3|few|TRBJ1-1
TGTGCCAGCAGCCTCCTCGGGTTTCTGAACACTGAAGCTTTCTTT
CASSLLGFLNTEAFF
>TRBD1|TRBV6-8|NA|TRBJ1-5
TGTGCCAGCAGGGGGACAGGGGCGACATATAGCAATCAGCCCCAGCATTTT
CASRGTGATYSNQPQHF
>TRBD1|TRBV14|once|TRBJ1-4
TGTGCCAGCAGCCAGACAAACAGGGGGACTAATGAAAAACTGTTTTTT
CASSQTNRGTNEKLFF
>TRBD1|TRBV28|NA|TRBJ2-5
TGTGCCAGCACCCCACAGGGGGCCCAAGAGACCCAGTACTTC
CASTPQGAQETQYF
>NA|TRBV28|NA|TRBJ1-5
TGTGCCAGCAGCTTAACATTGACAATTAATCAGCCCCAGCATTTT
CASSLTLTINQPQHF
>NA|TRBV18|NA|TRBJ2-5
TGTGCCAGCTCACCACCGTCAGACCAAGGGACCCAGTACTTC
CASSPPSDQGTQYF
>NA|TRBV18|NA|TRBJ1-1
TGTGCCAGCTCAAAGGGGCCGACACGGGGGAACACTGAAGCTTTCTTT
CASSKGPTRGNTEAFF
>NA|TRBV7-7|NA|TRBJ2-1
TGTGCCAGCAGCCAAGAAGGCGGGGCCGGCTACAATGAGCAGTTCTTC
CASSQEGGAGYNEQFF
>TRBD1|TRBV15|NA|TRBJ1-1
TGTGCCACCAGCAGGTGGACAGGGGCCTTGAACACTGAAGCTTTCTTT
CATSRWTGALNTEAFF
>TRBD2|TRBV29-1|NA|TRBJ2-5
TGCAGCGTTGTGTTGCGGGGGGGAGGTATTTTGAGGACCCAGTACTTC
CSVVLRGGGILRTQYF
>NA|TRBV11-3|NA|TRBJ2-5
TGTGCCAGCAGCATCTTAACGGGACCGCAAGAGACCCAGTACTTC
CASSILTGPQETQYF
>NA|TRBV7-1|NA|TRBJ2-3
TGTGCCAGCAGCGCCCGGGAGGGGGCCACAGATACGCAGTATTTT
CASSAREGATDTQYF
>NA|TRBV11-3|few|TRBJ2-6
TGTGCCAGCAGGGAGACAGGGACTGAATCTGGGGCCAACGTCCTGACTTTC
CASRETGTESGANVLTF
>NA|TRBV22-1|once|TRBJ1-2
TGTGCCAGCAGGGAAGGTGGTAGATATGGCTACACCTTC
CASREGGRYGYTF
>TRBD1|TRBV11-3|NA|TRBJ2-2
TGTGCCAGCAGCTTAGTAGGGTTGACAGGGACGAACACCGGGGAGCTGTTTTTT
CASSLVGLTGTNTGELFF
>NA|TRBV19|NA|TRBJ1-4
TGTGCCAGTAGTAGGGGACGGTATAATGAAAAACTGTTTTTT
CASSRGRYNEKLFF
>TRBD1|TRBV7-7|NA|TRBJ1-4
TGTGCCAGCAGCTTGTCCCCGAGACAGGGGAATGAAAAACTGTTTTTT
CASSLSPRQGNEKLFF
>TRBD1|TRBV5-1|NA|TRBJ2-3
TGCGCCAGCAGTCGCGGGACAGGGGCGAGCACAGATACGCAGTATTTT
CASSRGTGASTDTQYF
>TRBD2|TRBV5-1|once|TRBJ2-3
TGCGCCAGCAGCTCCCGGACTAGCGGGGTATCGGATACGCAGTATTTT
CASSSRTSGVSDTQYF
>NA|TRBV14|NA|TRBJ1-2
TGTGCCAGCAGTCACTTAGGGTTCTATGGCTACACCTTC
CASSHLGFYGYTF
>NA|TRBV28|NA|TRBJ2-7
TGTGCCAGCGTACGGGGTAGCTCCTACGAGCAGTACTTC
CASVRGSSYEQYF
>TRBD2|TRBV7-7|NA|TRBJ2-7
TGTGCCAGCAGCTTAGACCCCACTAGCGGGGGGTACGAGCAGTACTTC
CASSLDPTSGGYEQYF